This T cell receptor beta chain was recorded in a study of vaccination and CD4 T cells after COVID-19. Study details: Every participant was given two doses of BNT162b2 or mRNA-1273 vaccine. A median of 101 days (range 35 to 161) separated diagnosis from post-COVID sampling.

The study, taken as a whole, reports: This study had few convalescent patients and no early post-infection samples.

The Oncomine TCR Beta short-read assay was applied to DNA of cultured CD4+ T cells. TCRdb reprocessed the PCR reads via MiXCR and lists one record per CDR3 protein. The sample holds under 15,000 distinct CDR3 sequences, approximately 63% seen once. Treatment indicated: roughly ten-day PBMC culture with coronavirus spike peptide pools or control peptides (ViraFEST assay). Following expansion of antigen-specific T cells with peptide pools, ViraFEST then sequenced TCRs. In germline, CDR1 is SGHNT, CDR2 YENEEA. Deletions cut 5 bases from V and 9 bases from J, with 18 bases between. The CDR3 consists of 14 residues. This clonotype was picked up one time. Antigen unknown.

This chain links TRBV11-3 with TRBJ2-3; a possible D gene is TRBD2 (5 bases). The specimen was CD4+ T cells from blood, cultured in vitro. This receptor was identified in a human donor who had recovered from COVID-19. The CDR3 sequence is CASSPLRPGGTQYF. As DNA, the CDR3 is TGTGCCAGCAGCCCTCTCCGGCCGGGCGGGACGCAGTATTTT.